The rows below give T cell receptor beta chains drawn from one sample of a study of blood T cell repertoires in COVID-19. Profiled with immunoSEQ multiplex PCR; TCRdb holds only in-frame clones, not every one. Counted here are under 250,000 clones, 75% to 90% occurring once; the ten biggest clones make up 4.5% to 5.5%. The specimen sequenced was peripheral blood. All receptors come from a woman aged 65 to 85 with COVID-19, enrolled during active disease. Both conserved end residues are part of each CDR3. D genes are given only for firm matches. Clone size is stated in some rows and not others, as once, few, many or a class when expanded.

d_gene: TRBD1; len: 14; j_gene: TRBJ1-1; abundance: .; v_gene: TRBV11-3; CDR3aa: CASSRQGGTTEAFF; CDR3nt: TGTGCCAGCAGCCGACAGGGCGGGACCACTGAAGCTTTCTTT
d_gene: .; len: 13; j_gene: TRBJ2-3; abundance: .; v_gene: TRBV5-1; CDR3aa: CASKEREPDTQYF; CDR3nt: TGCGCCAGCAAGGAAAGGGAGCCAGATACGCAGTATTTT
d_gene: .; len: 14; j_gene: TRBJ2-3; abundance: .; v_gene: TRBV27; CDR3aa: CASGRDTDTDTQYF; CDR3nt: TGTGCCAGCGGCAGGGATACCGACACAGATACGCAGTATTTT
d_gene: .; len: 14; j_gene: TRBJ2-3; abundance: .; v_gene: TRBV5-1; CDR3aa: CASSGGDSTDTQYF; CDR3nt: TGCGCCAGCAGCGGAGGGGACAGCACAGATACGCAGTATTTT
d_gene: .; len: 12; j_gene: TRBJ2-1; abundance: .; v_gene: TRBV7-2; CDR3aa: CASSPFNNEQFF; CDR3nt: TGTGCCAGCAGCCCGTTTAACAATGAGCAGTTCTTC
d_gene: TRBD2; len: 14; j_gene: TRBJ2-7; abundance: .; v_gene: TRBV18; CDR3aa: CASSPGLAVDEQYF; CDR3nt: TGTGCCAGCTCACCGGGACTAGCGGTTGACGAGCAGTACTTC
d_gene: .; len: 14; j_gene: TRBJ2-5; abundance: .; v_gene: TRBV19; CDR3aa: CASSMGGQQETQYF; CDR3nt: TGTGCCAGTAGTATGGGGGGACAGCAAGAGACCCAGTACTTC
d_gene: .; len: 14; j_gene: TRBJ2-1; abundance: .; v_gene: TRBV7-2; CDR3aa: CASSPGRVYNEQFF; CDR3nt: TGTGCCAGCAGCCCCGGGCGGGTATACAATGAGCAGTTCTTC
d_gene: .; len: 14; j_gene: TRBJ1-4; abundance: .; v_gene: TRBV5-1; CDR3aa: CASSVGGLNEKLFF; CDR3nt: TGCGCCAGCAGTGTTGGGGGACTGAATGAAAAACTGTTTTTT
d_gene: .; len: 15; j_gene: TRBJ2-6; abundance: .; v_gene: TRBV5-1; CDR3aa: CASSSGWAGANVLTF; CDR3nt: TGCGCCAGCAGCTCGGGATGGGCCGGGGCCAACGTCCTGACTTTC
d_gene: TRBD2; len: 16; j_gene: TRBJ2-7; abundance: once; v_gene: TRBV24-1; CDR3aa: CATSGTNSGRIHEQYF; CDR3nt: TGTGCCACCAGTGGGACTAATAGCGGGAGGATCCACGAGCAGTACTTC
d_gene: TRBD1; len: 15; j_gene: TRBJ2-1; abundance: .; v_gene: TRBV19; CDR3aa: CASSVDRGPNNEQFF; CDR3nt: TGTGCCAGTAGTGTGGACAGGGGGCCCAACAATGAGCAGTTCTTC
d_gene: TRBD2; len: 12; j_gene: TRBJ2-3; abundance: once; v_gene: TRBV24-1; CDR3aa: CATGRGTDTQYF; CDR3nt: TGTGCCACCGGGAGGGGCACAGATACGCAGTATTTT
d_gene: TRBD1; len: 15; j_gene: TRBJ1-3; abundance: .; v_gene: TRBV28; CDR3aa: CASSQTGGSRNTIYF; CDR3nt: TGTGCCAGCAGCCAGACAGGGGGCAGCAGAAACACCATATATTTT
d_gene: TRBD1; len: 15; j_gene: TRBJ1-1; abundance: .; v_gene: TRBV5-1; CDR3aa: CASSLAGQLNTEAFF; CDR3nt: TGCGCCAGCAGCTTGGCGGGACAGCTGAACACTGAAGCTTTCTTT
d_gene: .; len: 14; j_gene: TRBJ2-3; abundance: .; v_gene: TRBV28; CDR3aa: CASRGPLVADTQYF; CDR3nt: TGTGCCAGCAGGGGCCCACTAGTAGCAGATACGCAGTATTTT
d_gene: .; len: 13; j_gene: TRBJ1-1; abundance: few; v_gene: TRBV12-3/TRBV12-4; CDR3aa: CASSSTAGTEAFF; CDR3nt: TGTGCCAGCAGCTCGACGGCGGGCACTGAAGCTTTCTTT
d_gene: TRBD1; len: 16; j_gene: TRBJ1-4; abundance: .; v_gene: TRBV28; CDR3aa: CASSPTVGRGDEKLFF; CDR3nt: TGTGCCAGCAGTCCCACCGTGGGCAGGGGGGATGAAAAACTGTTTTTT
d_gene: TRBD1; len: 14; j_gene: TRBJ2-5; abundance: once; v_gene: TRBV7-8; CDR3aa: CASSFQGARETQYF; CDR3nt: TGTGCCAGCAGCTTTCAGGGGGCGAGAGAGACCCAGTACTTC
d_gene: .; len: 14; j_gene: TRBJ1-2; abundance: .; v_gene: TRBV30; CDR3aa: CAWSAGVSPYGYTF; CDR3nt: TGTGCCTGGAGTGCGGGGGTCAGCCCTTATGGCTACACCTTC
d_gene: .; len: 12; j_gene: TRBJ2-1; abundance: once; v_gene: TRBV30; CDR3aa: CAWEIQGNEQFF; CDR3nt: TGTGCCTGGGAAATACAGGGCAATGAGCAGTTCTTC
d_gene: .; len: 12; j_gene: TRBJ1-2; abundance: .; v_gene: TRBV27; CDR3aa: CASSPTGHGYTF; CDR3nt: TGTGCCAGCAGCCCCACAGGGCATGGCTACACCTTC
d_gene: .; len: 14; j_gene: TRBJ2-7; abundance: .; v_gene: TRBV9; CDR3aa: CASSVDSLTYEQYF; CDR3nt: TGTGCCAGCAGCGTTGACAGCCTTACCTACGAGCAGTACTTC
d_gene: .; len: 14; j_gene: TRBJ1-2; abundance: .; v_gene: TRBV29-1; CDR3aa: CSVADTGSLYGYTF; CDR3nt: TGCAGCGTTGCCGACACAGGGTCCCTCTATGGCTACACCTTC
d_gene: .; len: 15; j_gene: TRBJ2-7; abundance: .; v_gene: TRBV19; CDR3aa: CATTRGGRSFGEQYF; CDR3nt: TGTGCCACTACCCGAGGAGGGAGGTCCTTCGGGGAGCAGTACTTC
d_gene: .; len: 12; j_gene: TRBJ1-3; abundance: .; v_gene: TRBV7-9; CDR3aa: CASSLSGNTIYF; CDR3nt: TGTGCCAGCAGCCTTAGTGGAAACACCATATATTTT
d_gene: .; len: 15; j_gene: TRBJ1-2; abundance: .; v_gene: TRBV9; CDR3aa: CASSANQGQFYGYTF; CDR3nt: TGTGCCAGCAGCGCCAACCAAGGACAATTCTATGGCTACACCTTC
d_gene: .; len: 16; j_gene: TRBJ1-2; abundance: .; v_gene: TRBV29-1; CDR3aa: CSVEDLQGRHLYGYTF; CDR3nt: TGCAGCGTTGAAGACCTACAGGGTCGTCATCTATATGGCTACACCTTC
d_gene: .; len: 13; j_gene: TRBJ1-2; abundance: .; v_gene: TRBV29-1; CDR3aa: CSVGSGNNYGYTF; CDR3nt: TGCAGCGTTGGGTCAGGGAATAACTATGGCTACACCTTC
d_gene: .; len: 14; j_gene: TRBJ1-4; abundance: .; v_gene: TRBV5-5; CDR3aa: CASSPQEQNEKLFF; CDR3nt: TGTGCCAGCAGCCCACAGGAACAGAATGAAAAACTGTTTTTT
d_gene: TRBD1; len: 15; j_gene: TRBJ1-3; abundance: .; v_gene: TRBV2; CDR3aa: CASSDQGAQGNTIYF; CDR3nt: TGTGCCAGCAGTGATCAGGGGGCGCAAGGAAACACCATATATTTT
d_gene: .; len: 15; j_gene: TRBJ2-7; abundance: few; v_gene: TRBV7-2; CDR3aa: CASSLGASFSYEQYF; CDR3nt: TGTGCCAGCAGCTTGGGCGCCTCCTTCTCCTACGAGCAGTACTTC
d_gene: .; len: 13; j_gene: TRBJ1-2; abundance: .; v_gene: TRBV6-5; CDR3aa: CASRLQLNYGYTF; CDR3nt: TGTGCCAGCAGATTACAGCTGAACTATGGCTACACCTTC
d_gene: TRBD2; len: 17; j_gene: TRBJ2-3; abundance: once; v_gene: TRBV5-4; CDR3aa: CASSPGTSGRRADTQYF; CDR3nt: TGTGCCAGCAGCCCAGGGACTAGCGGGAGGCGGGCAGATACGCAGTATTTT
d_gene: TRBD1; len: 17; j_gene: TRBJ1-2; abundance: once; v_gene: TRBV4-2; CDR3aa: CASSRDGTGGRVGGYTF; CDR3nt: TGTGCCAGCAGCCGTGATGGGACAGGGGGACGGGTTGGTGGCTACACCTTC
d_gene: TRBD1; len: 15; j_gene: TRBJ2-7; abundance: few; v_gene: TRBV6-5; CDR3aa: CASRSGQGQTLEQYF; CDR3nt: TGTGCCAGCAGGAGTGGACAGGGCCAAACTCTAGAGCAGTACTTC